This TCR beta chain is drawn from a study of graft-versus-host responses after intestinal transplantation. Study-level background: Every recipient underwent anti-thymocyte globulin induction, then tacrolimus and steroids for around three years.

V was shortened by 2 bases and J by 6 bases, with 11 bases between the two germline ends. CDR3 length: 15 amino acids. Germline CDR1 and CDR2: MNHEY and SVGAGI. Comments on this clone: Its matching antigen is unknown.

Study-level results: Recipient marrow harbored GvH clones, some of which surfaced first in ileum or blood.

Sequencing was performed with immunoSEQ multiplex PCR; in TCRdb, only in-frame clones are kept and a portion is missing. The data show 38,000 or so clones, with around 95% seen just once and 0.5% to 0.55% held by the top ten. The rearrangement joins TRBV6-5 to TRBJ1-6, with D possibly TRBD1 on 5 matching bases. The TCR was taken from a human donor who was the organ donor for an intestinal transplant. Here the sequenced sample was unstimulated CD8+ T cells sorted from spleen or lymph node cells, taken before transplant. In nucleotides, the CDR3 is TGTGCCAGCAGTTACGCGGGGACCTTTAATTCACCCCTCCACTTT. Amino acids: CASSYAGTFNSPLHF.